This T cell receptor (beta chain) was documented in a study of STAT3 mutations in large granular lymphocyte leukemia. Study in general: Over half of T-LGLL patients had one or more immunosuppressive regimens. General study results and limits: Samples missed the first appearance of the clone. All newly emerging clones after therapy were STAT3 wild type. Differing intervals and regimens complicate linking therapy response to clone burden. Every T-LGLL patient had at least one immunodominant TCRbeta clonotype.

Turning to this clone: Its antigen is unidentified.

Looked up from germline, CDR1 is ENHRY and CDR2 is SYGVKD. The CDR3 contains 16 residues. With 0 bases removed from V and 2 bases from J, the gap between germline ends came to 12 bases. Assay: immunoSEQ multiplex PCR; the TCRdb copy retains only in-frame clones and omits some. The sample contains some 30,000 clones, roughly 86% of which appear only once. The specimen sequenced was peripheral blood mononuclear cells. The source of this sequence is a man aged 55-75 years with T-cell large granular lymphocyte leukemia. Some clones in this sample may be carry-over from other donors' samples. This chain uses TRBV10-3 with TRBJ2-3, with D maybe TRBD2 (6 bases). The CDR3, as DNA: TGTGCCATCAGTGAGTCGAGGGACTGGCTCACAGATACGCAGTATTTT. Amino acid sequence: CAISESRDWLTDTQYF.